This T cell receptor (beta chain) was recorded in a study of cytomegalovirus exposure and HLA in healthy donors. Study summary: A previous analysis identified 95 million to 140 million unique TCR beta sequences derived from about 180 million T cells.

Study-level points and caveats: Usually a TCR sequence was rare, but some public TCRs were found in many donors. Reports described diagnosis of cytomegalovirus status by the classifier as highly specific and sensitive.

V gave up 4 bases and J gave up 3 bases; unmatched junction bases: 7. CDR3 length: 15 residues. The V gene's germline CDR1 is SGHNT and CDR2 YYREEE (reference sequence). Concerning this clone itself: Antigen unknown.

Researchers ran the PCR with 60 Vbeta and 13 Jbeta primers. The repertoire was sequenced with immunoSEQ multiplex PCR; TCRdb's copy has only in-frame clones and lacks some. The sample includes 130,000 or so clones, roughly 86% of them seen just once. The chain joins TRBV5-4 to TRBJ2-3, with 8 nucleotides matching TRBD2. This TCR was sampled from a man between 18 and 29 years old in good health and CMV-seropositive. Sequencing was carried out using PBMCs. CDR3 nucleotide sequence: TGTGCCAGCAGCCGAAGCGGGAGTGGTACAGATACGCAGTATTTT. It specifies CASSRSGSGTDTQYF.